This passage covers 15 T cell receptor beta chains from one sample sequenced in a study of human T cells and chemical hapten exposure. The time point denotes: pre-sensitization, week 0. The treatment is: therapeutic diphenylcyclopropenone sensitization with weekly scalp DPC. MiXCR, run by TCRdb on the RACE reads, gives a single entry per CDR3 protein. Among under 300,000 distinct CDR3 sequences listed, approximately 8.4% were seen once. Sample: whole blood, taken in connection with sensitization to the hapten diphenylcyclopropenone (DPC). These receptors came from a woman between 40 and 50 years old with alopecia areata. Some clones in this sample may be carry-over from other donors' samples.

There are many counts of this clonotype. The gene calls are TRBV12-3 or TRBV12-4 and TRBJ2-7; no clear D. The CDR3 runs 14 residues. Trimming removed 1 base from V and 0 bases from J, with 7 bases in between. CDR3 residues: CASSLGTLSYEQYF. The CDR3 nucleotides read TGTGCCAGCAGTTTAGGTACTCTCTCCTACGAGCAGTACTTC.

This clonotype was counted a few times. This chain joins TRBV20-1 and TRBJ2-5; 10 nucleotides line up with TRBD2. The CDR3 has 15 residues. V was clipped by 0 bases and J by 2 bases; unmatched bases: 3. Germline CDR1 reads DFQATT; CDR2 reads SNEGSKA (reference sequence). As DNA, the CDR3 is TGCAGTGCTAGAGATCTAGCGGGAGATCAAGAGACCCAGTACTTC. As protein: CSARDLAGDQETQYF.

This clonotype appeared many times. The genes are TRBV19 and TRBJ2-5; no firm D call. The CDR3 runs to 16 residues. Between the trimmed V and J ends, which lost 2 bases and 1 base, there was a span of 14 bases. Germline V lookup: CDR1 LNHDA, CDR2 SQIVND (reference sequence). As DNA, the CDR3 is TGTGCCAGTAGTATAAAAGGACCCGGGTCCCAAGAGACCCAGTACTTC. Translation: CASSIKGPGSQETQYF.

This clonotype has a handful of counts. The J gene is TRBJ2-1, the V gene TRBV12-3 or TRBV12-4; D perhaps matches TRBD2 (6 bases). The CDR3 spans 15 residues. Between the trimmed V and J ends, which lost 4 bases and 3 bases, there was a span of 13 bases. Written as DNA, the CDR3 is TGTGCCAGCAGTTCTTCCGGGACTTTCTACAATGAGCAGTTCTTC. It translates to CASSSSGTFYNEQFF.

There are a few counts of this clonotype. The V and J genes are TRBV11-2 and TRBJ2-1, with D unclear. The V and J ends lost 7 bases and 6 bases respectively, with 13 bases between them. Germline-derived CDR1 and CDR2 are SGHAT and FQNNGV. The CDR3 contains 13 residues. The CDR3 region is CASKPGAGNEQFF. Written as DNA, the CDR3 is TGTGCCAGCAAACCTGGAGCCGGCAATGAGCAGTTCTTC.

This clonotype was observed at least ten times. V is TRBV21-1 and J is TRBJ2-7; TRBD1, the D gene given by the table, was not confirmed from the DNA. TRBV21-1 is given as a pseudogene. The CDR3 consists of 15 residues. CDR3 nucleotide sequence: TGTGCCAGCAGCAAGCCCCTAGACAGGGTGGACGAGCAGTACTTC. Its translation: CASSKPLDRVDEQYF.

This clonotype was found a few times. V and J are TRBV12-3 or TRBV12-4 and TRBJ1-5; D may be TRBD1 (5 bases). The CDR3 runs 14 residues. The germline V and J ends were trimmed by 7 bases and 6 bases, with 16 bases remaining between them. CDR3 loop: CASTAGQVRQPQHF. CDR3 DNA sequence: TGTGCCAGCACCGCGGGGCAGGTACGTCAGCCCCAGCATTTT.

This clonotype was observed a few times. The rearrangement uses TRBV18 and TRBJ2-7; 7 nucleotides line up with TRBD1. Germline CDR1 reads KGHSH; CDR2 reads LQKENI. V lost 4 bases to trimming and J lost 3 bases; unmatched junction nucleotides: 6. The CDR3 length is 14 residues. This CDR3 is CASSQSTGDYEQYF. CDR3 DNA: TGTGCCAGCTCACAATCTACAGGGGACTACGAGCAGTACTTC.

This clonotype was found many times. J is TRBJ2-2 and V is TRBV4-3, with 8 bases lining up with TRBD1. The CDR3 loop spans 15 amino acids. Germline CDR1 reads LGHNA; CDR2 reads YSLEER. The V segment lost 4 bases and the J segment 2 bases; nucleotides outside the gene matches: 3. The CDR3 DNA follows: TGCGCCAGCAGCCCAGGGACAGGCAACACCGGGGAGCTGTTTTTT. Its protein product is CASSPGTGNTGELFF.

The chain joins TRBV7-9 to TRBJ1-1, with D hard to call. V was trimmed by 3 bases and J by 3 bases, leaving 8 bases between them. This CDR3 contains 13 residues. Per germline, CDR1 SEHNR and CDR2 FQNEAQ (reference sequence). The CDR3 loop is CASSFGIDTEAFF. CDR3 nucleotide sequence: TGTGCCAGCAGCTTCGGGATTGACACTGAAGCTTTCTTT.

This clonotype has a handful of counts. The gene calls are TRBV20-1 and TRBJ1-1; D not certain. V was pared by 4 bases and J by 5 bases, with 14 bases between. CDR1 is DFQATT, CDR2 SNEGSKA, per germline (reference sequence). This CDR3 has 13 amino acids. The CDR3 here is CSAKPGAITEAFF. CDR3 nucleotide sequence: TGCAGTGCTAAGCCGGGAGCGATAACTGAAGCTTTCTTT.

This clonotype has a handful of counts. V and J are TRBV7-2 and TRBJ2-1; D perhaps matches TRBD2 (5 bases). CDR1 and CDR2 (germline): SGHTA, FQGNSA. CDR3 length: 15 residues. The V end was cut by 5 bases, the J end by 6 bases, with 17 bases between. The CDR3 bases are TGTGCCAGCAGCACCACCAGCTTAAGCGGCAATGAGCAGTTCTTC. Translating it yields CASSTTSLSGNEQFF. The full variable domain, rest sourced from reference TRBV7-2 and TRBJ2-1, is GAGVSQSPSNKVTEKGKDVELRCDPISGHTALYWYRQSLGQGLEFLIYFQGNSAPDKSGLPSDRFSAERTGGSVSTLTIQRTQQEDSAVYLCASSTTSLSGNEQFFGPGTRLTVL.

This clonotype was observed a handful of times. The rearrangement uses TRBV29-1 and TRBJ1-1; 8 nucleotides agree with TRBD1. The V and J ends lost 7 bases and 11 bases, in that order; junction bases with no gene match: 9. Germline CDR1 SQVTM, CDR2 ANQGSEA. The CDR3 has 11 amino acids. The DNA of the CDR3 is TGCAGCGCCGGCGGGCAGGGGGCTGCTTTCTTT. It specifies CSAGGQGAAFF.

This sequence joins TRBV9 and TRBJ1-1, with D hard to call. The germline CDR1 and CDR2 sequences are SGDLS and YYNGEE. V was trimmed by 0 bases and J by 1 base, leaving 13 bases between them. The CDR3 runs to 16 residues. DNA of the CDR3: TGTGCCAGCAGCGTAGGGGCAGAAGCTCGGAACACTGAAGCTTTCTTT. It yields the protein CASSVGAEARNTEAFF. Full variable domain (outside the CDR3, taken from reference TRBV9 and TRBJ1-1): DSGVTQTPKHLITATGQRVTLRCSPRSGDLSVYWYQQSLDQGLQFLIQYYNGEERAKGNILERFSAQQFPDLHSELNLSSLELGDSALYFCASSVGAEARNTEAFFGQGTRLTVV.

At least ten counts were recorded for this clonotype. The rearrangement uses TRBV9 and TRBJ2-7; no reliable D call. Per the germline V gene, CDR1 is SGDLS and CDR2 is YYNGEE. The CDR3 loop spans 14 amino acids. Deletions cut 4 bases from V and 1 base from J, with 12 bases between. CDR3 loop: CASSRGSPSYEQYF. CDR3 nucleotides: TGTGCCAGCAGCCGAGGTTCACCATCCTACGAGCAGTACTTC.